A selection of T cell receptor beta chains follows, all from one sample in a study of T cells in Graves' hyperthyroidism and ophthalmopathy. TCRdb processed the multiplex PCR reads anew with MiXCR; each CDR3 protein has one entry. The repertoire holds some 510,000 distinct CDR3 sequences, with about 20% as singletons. Sequencing used blood. These receptors originate from a man younger than 35 with Graves' hyperthyroidism. Each CDR3 is given without its conserved first and last residue.

J	V	CDR3
TRBJ1-6	TRBV2	ASSQGAKVSPLH
TRBJ1-5	TRBV12-5	ASGLAGGLSNQPQH
TRBJ1-2	TRBV9	ASNVGPPPTGAPDGCT
TRBJ1-2	TRBV29-1	SVGSDSRWGYT
TRBJ1-2	TRBV6-5	ASSLTGEGYT
TRBJ2-7	TRBV20-1	SASFGTASYEQY
TRBJ2-2	TRBV6-1	ASSARTGLNTGELF
TRBJ2-7	TRBV6-2/TRBV6-3	ASRRTDYEQY
TRBJ1-6	TRBV4-2	ASSPLLDRANSPLH
TRBJ2-7	TRBV7-8	ASSLESSYERY
TRBJ1-1	TRBV12-3/TRBV12-4	ASSHRLGNTEAF
TRBJ1-2	TRBV2	ASRSGTGLGLGYT
TRBJ2-7	TRBV10-3	AISESGAAYEQY
TRBJ2-2	TRBV11-1	ASSLAGGQPNTGELF
TRBJ1-5	TRBV28	ASSLLGTGGNQPQH
TRBJ2-7	TRBV12-3/TRBV12-4	ASSLGTSSEQY
TRBJ1-2	TRBV7-8	ASSLGSDRGQFGYT
TRBJ1-1	TRBV6-1	ASSAHQGMAEAEAF
TRBJ1-1	TRBV12-3/TRBV12-4	ASSPRDSVEAF
TRBJ1-1	TRBV20-1	SAWAPGTEAF
TRBJ1-5	TRBV6-1	ASSESFSNQPQH
TRBJ1-5	TRBV30	AWNSGPNSNQPQH
TRBJ2-2	TRBV24-1	ATRTGTGSGELF
TRBJ1-2	TRBV28	AGSDRAYGYT
TRBJ1-3	TRBV20-1	SAREAESSGNTIY
TRBJ2-5	TRBV28	ASSSNTDGAGETQY
TRBJ1-3	TRBV7-2	ASSLVAGPGNTIY
TRBJ2-7	TRBV28	ASSFSPGTVGSYEQY
TRBJ1-5	TRBV6-1	ASSEEETESYQPQH
TRBJ1-2	TRBV20-1	SAREAPNYGYT
TRBJ1-2	TRBV28	ASRGERGGYGYT
TRBJ2-7	TRBV18	ASSPRQGENEQY
TRBJ1-1	TRBV9	ASAQWVNTEAF
TRBJ1-1	TRBV2	ADRFGRSNTEAF
TRBJ2-6	TRBV6-5	ASRGTWGVGANVLT
TRBJ2-5	TRBV6-9	ASSLSGGFQETQY
TRBJ2-2	TRBV7-6	ASSLVASSGTGELF
TRBJ2-7	TRBV30	ACSRDLSYEQY
TRBJ1-1	TRBV6-1	ASSEYPGTGMNTEAF
TRBJ1-1	TRBV11-1	ASSLGIAGPTMNTEAF
TRBJ1-1	TRBV13	ASSSELEAF
TRBJ1-2	TRBV12-3/TRBV12-4	ASSYGDGAGGYT
TRBJ2-2	TRBV12-3/TRBV12-4	ASLSSNTGELF
TRBJ1-2	TRBV6-1	ASSVQQGSFYGYT
TRBJ1-1	TRBV3-1	ASSQGGRMIMNTEAF
TRBJ1-2	TRBV2	ASRDLRGYT
TRBJ1-1	TRBV15	ATSRDLGMNTEAF
TRBJ2-5	TRBV11-2	ASSLVGGQGETQY
TRBJ2-4	TRBV28	ASSLLWTSGNGGEAKNIQY
TRBJ1-3	TRBV12-3/TRBV12-4	ANSLQALSGNTIY
TRBJ2-7	TRBV2	ASSRDSYYEQY
TRBJ1-1	TRBV6-1	ASSEPRTLTPEAF
TRBJ1-3	TRBV12-3/TRBV12-4	ASSFLGDTGGNTIY
TRBJ1-2	TRBV2	ASSVIQGGYT
TRBJ2-7	TRBV12-3/TRBV12-4	ASSRTGDVYEQY
TRBJ2-5	TRBV15	ATSRGAGGETQY
TRBJ2-5	TRBV28	ASSEWGTETQY